A single sample is the source of the 7 T cell receptor beta chains below, sequenced in a study of blood T cell repertoires in COVID-19. The table came from immunoSEQ multiplex PCR; TCRdb's copy has only in-frame clones and leaves some out. The profile shows about 250,000 clones, 70% to 90% of them singletons. Sequencing used peripheral blood. These TCRs come from a woman aged 40 to 55 who had recovered from COVID-19.

The chain carries TRBV4-3 and TRBJ2-3; the match to TRBD1 covers 10 bases. Germline-derived CDR1 and CDR2 are LGHNA and YSLEER. Losses at the gene ends were 0 bases for V and 4 bases for J; bases not matched to a gene: 4. The CDR3 is made up of 16 amino acids. The DNA of the CDR3 is TGCGCCAGCAGCCAAGAGGGACAGGGGCAGGCAGATACGCAGTATTTT. This translates into CASSQEGQGQADTQYF.

This clone was detected only a few times. The V gene is TRBV4-1, the J gene TRBJ1-4; 8 bases map to TRBD1. V trimming: 5 bases; J trimming: 8 bases; junction bases outside the gene matches: 16. This CDR3 is built from 17 residues. Germline V gene lookup returns CDR1 MGHRA and CDR2 YSYEKL. CDR3 nucleotides: TGCGCCAGCAGCTTTGGACAGGGAGGGGGCGCGGGAGAAAAACTGTTTTTT. Amino acid sequence: CASSFGQGGGAGEKLFF.

This clone was recorded once. V is TRBV6-2 or TRBV6-3 and J is TRBJ1-2; D is ambiguous. The CDR3 extends over 16 amino acids. The V and J ends lost 6 bases and 1 base respectively, with 18 bases between them. Germline V gives CDR1 MNHEY, CDR2 SVGEGT. In DNA, the CDR3 is TGTGCCAGCAGCCGGCCGGGAGTGGGGTTTAACTATGGCTACACCTTC. Its protein is CASSRPGVGFNYGYTF.

V gene TRBV7-9 combines with J gene TRBJ1-1; D gene ambiguous. The length of the CDR3 is 14 residues. In germline, CDR1 is SEHNR, CDR2 FQNEAQ (reference sequence). Trimming cost V 3 bases and J 4 bases, with 12 bases left between them. CDR3 coding DNA: TGTGCCAGCAGCTTCCAGGTTTTCGGCACTGAAGCTTTCTTT. Translating gives CASSFQVFGTEAFF.

The chain employs TRBV5-4 and TRBJ2-2; TRBD2 agrees at 16 bases. Unmatched junction bases numbered 5, after V lost 5 bases and J lost 1 base. This CDR3 is 18 amino acids long. Germline V gives CDR1 SGHNT, CDR2 YYREEE (reference sequence). CDR3 loop: CASRSGTSGRENTGELFF. The CDR3 nucleotides read TGTGCCAGCAGATCCGGGACTAGCGGGAGGGAGAACACCGGGGAGCTGTTTTTT.

The chain is built from TRBV12-3 or TRBV12-4 and TRBJ2-7; D is perhaps TRBD1 (6 bases). The CDR3 spans 13 residues. Trimming took off 6 bases at V and 3 bases at J, with 12 bases between the two ends. CDR3 DNA: TGTGCCAGCAGCTCCGGGACAAACTACGAGCAGTACTTC. Protein: CASSSGTNYEQYF.

The chain recombines TRBV5-4 with TRBJ2-3; 7 nucleotides align to TRBD1. This CDR3 comprises 15 residues. CDR1 and CDR2 from the germline V gene are SGHNT and YYREEE (reference sequence). Trimming removed 3 bases from V and 4 bases from J; junction bases left unmatched: 8. The CDR3: CASSYRTGRSDTQYF. The DNA of the CDR3 is TGTGCCAGCAGCTATCGGACAGGACGGTCAGATACGCAGTATTTT.